The 4 T cell receptor beta chains presented below share a single source sample, sequenced in a study of T cells in Graves' hyperthyroidism and ophthalmopathy. Using RNA transcripts as the source, TCR beta CDR3 regions were amplified. An initial round of RT-PCR targeting the TCR CDR3 relied on the HTBI primer set. TCRdb analysed the multiplex PCR reads with MiXCR anew, one entry per CDR3 protein. The table has 200,000 to 250,000 distinct CDR3 sequences, 15% to 20% seen once; the top ten hold approximately 40%. The sequencing input was blood. These receptors all stem from a man aged 35 to 55 with Graves' hyperthyroidism.

This clonotype was counted at least ten times. V usage is TRBV30 and J usage is TRBJ1-5; TRBD1 is a possible D gene (5 bases). Trimming removed 0 bases from V and 6 bases from J, with 18 bases in between. This CDR3 region has 16 residues. Germline V gene sequence: CDR1 GTSNPN, CDR2 SVGIG (reference sequence). The CDR3 DNA reads TGTGCCTGGAGTGTACGGACTGGGGGGTTGGCTCAGCCCCAGCATTTT. Its protein is CAWSVRTGGLAQPQHF.

This clonotype was detected ten times or more. The V and J genes are TRBV20-1 and TRBJ1-6; D gene uncertain. The CDR3 has 12 amino acids. V was cut by 6 bases and J by 7 bases, with 10 bases left in between. Per the germline V gene, CDR1 is DFQATT and CDR2 is SNEGSKA (reference sequence). The CDR3 coding sequence is TGCAGTGCGCAGAAGGTGAATTCACCCCTCCACTTT. It codes for CSAQKVNSPLHF.

There are many counts of this clonotype. The chain uses TRBV7-2 and TRBJ1-5; tentatively, D is TRBD1 (5 bases). Germline V gene sequence: CDR1 SGHTA, CDR2 FQGNSA. V dropped 4 bases and J dropped 9 bases, with 19 bases sitting between them. The length of the CDR3 is 15 residues. CDR3 DNA: TGTGCCAGCAGCTCGTCGCGGGACGACCGGGGGCCCCAGCATTTT. This encodes CASSSSRDDRGPQHF.

The V and J genes are TRBV7-3 and TRBJ2-7, with D perhaps matching TRBD1 (7 bases). The CDR3 length is 15 residues. Per the germline V gene, CDR1 is SGHTA and CDR2 is FQGTGA. As DNA, the CDR3 is TGTGGCCAGCAGGGGGGCGGTACCCCTGTAAACGAGCAGTACTTC. It translates to CGQQGGGTPVNEQYF.